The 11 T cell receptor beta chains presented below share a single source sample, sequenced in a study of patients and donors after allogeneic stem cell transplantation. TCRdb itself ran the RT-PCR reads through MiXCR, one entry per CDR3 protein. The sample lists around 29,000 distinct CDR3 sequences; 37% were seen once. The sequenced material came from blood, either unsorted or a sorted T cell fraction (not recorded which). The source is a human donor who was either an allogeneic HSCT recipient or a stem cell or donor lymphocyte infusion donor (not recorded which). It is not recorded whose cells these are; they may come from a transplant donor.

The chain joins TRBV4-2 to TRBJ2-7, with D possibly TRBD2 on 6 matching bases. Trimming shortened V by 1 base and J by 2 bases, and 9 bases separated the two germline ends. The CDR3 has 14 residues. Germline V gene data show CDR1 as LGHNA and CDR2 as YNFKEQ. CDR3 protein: CASSQGDSTYEQYF. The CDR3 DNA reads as TGTGCCAGCAGCCAAGGGGACTCCACCTACGAGCAGTACTTC.

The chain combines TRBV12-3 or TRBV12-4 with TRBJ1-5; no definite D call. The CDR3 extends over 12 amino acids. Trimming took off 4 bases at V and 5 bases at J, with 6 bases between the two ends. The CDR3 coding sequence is TGTGCCAGCAGTTCCGGGGATCAGCCCCAGCATTTT. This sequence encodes CASSSGDQPQHF.

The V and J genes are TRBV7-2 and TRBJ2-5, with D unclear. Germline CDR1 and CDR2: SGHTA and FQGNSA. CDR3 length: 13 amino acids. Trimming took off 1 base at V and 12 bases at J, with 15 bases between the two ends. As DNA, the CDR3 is TGTGCCAGCAGCTTAGTGATTTCGGGCCCCAAGTACTTC. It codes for CASSLVISGPKYF. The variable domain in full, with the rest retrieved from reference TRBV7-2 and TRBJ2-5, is GAGVSQSPSNKVTEKGKDVELRCDPISGHTALYWYRQSLGQGLEFLIYFQGNSAPDKSGLPSDRFSAERTGGSVSTLTIQRTQQEDSAVYLCASSLVISGPKYFGPGTRLLVL.

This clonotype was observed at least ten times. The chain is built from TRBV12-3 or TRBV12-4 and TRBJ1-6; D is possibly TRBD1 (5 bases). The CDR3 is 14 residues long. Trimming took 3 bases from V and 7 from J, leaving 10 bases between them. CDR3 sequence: CASSFVRGNSPLHF. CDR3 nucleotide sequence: TGTGCCAGCAGTTTTGTCCGGGGCAATTCACCCCTCCACTTT.

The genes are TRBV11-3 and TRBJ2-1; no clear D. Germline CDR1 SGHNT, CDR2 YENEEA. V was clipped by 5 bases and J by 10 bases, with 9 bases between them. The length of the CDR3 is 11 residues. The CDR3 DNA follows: TGTGCCAGCAGCAAAAATAGAGAGCAGTTCTTC. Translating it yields CASSKNREQFF.

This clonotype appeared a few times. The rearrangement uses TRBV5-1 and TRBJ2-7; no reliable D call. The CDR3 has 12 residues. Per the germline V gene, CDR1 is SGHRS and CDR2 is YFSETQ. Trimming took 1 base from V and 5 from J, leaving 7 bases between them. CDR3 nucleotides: TGCGCCAGCAGCTTGATTGAGGACGAGCAGTACTTC. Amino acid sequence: CASSLIEDEQYF.

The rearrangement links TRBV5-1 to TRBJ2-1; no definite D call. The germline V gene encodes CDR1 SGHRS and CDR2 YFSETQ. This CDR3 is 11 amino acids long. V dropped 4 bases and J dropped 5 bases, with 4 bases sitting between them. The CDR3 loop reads CASSRDNEQFF. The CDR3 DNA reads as TGCGCCAGCAGCCGTGACAATGAGCAGTTCTTC. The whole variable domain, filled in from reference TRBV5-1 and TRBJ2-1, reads KAGVTQTPRYLIKTRGQQVTLSCSPISGHRSVSWYQQTPGQGLQFLFEYFSETQRNKGNFPGRFSGRQFSNSRSEMNVSTLELGDSALYLCASSRDNEQFFGPGTRLTVL.

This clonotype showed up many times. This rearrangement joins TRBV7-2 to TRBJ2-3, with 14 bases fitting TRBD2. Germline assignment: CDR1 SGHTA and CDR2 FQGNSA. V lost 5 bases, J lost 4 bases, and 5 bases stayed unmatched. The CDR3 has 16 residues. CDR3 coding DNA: TGTGCCAGCAGCATTGGGACTAGCGGGAGTGCAGATACGCAGTATTTT. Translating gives CASSIGTSGSADTQYF.

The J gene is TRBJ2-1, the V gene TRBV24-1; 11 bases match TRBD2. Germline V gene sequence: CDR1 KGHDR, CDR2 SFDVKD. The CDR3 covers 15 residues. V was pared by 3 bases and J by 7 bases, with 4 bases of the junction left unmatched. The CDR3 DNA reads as TGTGCCACCAGTGATCGTACTAGCGGGAGTAATGAGCAGTTCTTC. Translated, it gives CATSDRTSGSNEQFF.

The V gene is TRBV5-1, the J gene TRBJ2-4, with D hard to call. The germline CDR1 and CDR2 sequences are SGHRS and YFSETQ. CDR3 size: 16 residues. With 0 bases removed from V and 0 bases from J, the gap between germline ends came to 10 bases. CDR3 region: CASSLGLPLAKNIQYF. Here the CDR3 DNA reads TGCGCCAGCAGCTTGGGCCTCCCGCTAGCCAAAAACATTCAGTACTTC.

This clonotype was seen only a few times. The CDR3 region is CSAGGGSSYNEQFF. The CDR3 DNA sequence: TGCAGTGCGGGAGGCGGGAGCTCCTACAATGAGCAGTTCTTC. V gene TRBV20-1 combines with J gene TRBJ2-1, with TRBD2 identical over 7 bases. V shed 6 bases and J 0 bases; nucleotides not matched to a gene: 5. Germline V gene lookup returns CDR1 DFQATT and CDR2 SNEGSKA (reference sequence). This CDR3 is 14 amino acids long.